These T cell receptor beta chains were read from a single sample in a study of blood T cell repertoires in COVID-19. Clones were sequenced by immunoSEQ multiplex PCR, and TCRdb holds only the in-frame ones, with some missing. The table has some 80,000 clones, 70% to 90% seen once. Sequenced: peripheral blood. These receptors were taken from a human donor in a cohort sampled during active COVID-19. Each CDR3 is given without its conserved first and last residue. Part of the rows lack a size; the others show once, few, many or a class for expanded clones.

v_gene: TRBV19
abundance: .
j_gene: TRBJ2-7
CDR3aa: ASNDRGGEQY

v_gene: TRBV6-1
abundance: once
j_gene: TRBJ1-1
CDR3aa: ASSEALIQGIAAF

v_gene: TRBV7-9
abundance: .
j_gene: TRBJ2-7
CDR3aa: ASSFGDRSSYEQY

v_gene: TRBV4-1
abundance: .
j_gene: TRBJ1-1
CDR3aa: ASSLKWTGGTEAF

v_gene: TRBV27
abundance: .
j_gene: TRBJ1-2
CDR3aa: ASSLSPDTGYGYT

v_gene: TRBV6-5
abundance: once
j_gene: TRBJ2-1
CDR3aa: ASSCLGQGTYNEQF

v_gene: TRBV19
abundance: .
j_gene: TRBJ2-5
CDR3aa: AGRKDRGLETQY

v_gene: TRBV7-8
abundance: .
j_gene: TRBJ1-1
CDR3aa: ASSLGQVTEAF

v_gene: TRBV3-1/TRBV3-2
abundance: .
j_gene: TRBJ1-2
CDR3aa: ASSPDSGGYGYT

v_gene: TRBV5-1
abundance: .
j_gene: TRBJ2-1
CDR3aa: ASTKREYNEQF

v_gene: TRBV19
abundance: .
j_gene: TRBJ2-3
CDR3aa: ASSQTSGSTDTQY

v_gene: TRBV6-5
abundance: .
j_gene: TRBJ2-1
CDR3aa: ASSLAGEPYNEQF

v_gene: TRBV4-3
abundance: .
j_gene: TRBJ2-7
CDR3aa: ASSQGTASYEQY

v_gene: TRBV9
abundance: .
j_gene: TRBJ2-2
CDR3aa: ASSPEVALNTGELF

v_gene: TRBV18
abundance: .
j_gene: TRBJ2-5
CDR3aa: ASSPQYGKETQY

v_gene: TRBV6-2/TRBV6-3
abundance: .
j_gene: TRBJ1-5
CDR3aa: ASSPDRAGGNQPQH

v_gene: TRBV9
abundance: .
j_gene: TRBJ2-1
CDR3aa: ASSAVGGSSYNEQF

v_gene: TRBV3-1/TRBV3-2
abundance: .
j_gene: TRBJ2-5
CDR3aa: ASSRGTGVRETQY

v_gene: TRBV18
abundance: once
j_gene: TRBJ1-4
CDR3aa: ASSQGVNEKLF

v_gene: TRBV6-4
abundance: .
j_gene: TRBJ2-1
CDR3aa: ASSAGQYNEQF

v_gene: TRBV7-7
abundance: .
j_gene: TRBJ1-1
CDR3aa: ASSLTQDTEAF

v_gene: TRBV4-1
abundance: .
j_gene: TRBJ2-3
CDR3aa: ASSQGRILDTQY

v_gene: TRBV7-9
abundance: .
j_gene: TRBJ2-7
CDR3aa: ASSLGPLSSQQY

v_gene: TRBV5-1
abundance: .
j_gene: TRBJ1-1
CDR3aa: ASSLASGGTEAF

v_gene: TRBV12-2
abundance: .
j_gene: TRBJ2-3
CDR3aa: ASRYIQGQGLTDTQY

v_gene: TRBV6-1
abundance: .
j_gene: TRBJ2-1
CDR3aa: ASSEALAGGVI

v_gene: TRBV7-3
abundance: .
j_gene: TRBJ2-6
CDR3aa: ASSLGGRYGANVLT

v_gene: TRBV19
abundance: .
j_gene: TRBJ1-5
CDR3aa: ASSPGRRGNNQPQH

v_gene: TRBV5-6
abundance: .
j_gene: TRBJ1-4
CDR3aa: ASSLKGGRDEKLF

v_gene: TRBV7-2
abundance: .
j_gene: TRBJ2-1
CDR3aa: ASSFSSDPSYNEQF

v_gene: TRBV7-9
abundance: once
j_gene: TRBJ1-2
CDR3aa: ASSFSSSGGYT

v_gene: TRBV5-4
abundance: .
j_gene: TRBJ2-7
CDR3aa: ASSSPGAGAYEQY

v_gene: TRBV3-1/TRBV3-2
abundance: .
j_gene: TRBJ1-2
CDR3aa: ASSRGTGGYT